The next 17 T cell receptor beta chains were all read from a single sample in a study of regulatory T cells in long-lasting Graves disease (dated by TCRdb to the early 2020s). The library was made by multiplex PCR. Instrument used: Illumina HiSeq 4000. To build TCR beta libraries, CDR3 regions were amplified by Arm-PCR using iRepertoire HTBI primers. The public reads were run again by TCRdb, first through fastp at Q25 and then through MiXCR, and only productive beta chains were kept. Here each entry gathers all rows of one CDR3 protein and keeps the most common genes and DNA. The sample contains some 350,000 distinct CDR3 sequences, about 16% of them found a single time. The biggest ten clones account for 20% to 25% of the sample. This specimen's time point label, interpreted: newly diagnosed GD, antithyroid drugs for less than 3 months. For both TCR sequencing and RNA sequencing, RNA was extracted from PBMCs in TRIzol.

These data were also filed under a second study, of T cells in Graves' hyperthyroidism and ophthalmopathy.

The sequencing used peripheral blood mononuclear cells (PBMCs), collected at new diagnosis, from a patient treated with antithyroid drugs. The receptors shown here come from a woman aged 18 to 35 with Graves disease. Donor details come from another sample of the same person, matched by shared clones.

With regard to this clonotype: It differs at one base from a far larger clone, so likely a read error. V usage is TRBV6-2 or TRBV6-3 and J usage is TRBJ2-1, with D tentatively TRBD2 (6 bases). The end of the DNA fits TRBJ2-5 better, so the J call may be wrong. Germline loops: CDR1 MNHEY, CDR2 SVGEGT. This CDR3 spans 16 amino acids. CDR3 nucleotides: TGTGCCAGCAGTCCCTCCCAATCTGGGGGGCAAGAGACCCAGTACTTC. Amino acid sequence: CASSPSQSGGQETQYF.

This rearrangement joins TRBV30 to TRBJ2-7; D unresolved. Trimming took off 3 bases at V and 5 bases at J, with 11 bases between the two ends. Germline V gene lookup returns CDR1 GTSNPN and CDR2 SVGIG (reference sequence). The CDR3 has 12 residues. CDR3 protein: CAWSIPTHEQYF. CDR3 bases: TGTGCCTGGAGCATCCCGACTCACGAGCAGTACTTC.

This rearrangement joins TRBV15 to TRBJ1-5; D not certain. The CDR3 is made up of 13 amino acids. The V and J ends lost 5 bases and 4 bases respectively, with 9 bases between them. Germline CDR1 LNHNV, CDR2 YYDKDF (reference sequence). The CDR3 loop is CATSPFLNQPQHF. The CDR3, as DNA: TGTGCCACCAGCCCGTTCCTGAATCAGCCCCAGCATTTT.

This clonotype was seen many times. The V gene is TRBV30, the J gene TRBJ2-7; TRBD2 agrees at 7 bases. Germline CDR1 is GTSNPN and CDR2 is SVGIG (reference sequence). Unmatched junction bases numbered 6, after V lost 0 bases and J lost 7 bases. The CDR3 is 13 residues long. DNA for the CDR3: TGTGCCTGGAGTGTATTACGCGGGGGAGAGCAGTACTTC. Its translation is CAWSVLRGGEQYF.

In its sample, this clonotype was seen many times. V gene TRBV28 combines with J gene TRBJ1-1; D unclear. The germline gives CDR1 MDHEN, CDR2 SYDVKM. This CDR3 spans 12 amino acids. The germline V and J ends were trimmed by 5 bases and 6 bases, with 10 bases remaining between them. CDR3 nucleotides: TGTGCCAGCAGTCCCTTAAGGTCTGAAGCTTTCTTT. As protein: CASSPLRSEAFF.

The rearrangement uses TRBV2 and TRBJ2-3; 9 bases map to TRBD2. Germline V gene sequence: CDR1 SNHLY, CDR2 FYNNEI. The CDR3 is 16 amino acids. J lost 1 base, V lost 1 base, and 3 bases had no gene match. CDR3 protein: CASSEGVAGGTDTQYF. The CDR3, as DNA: TGTGCCAGCAGTGAAGGGGTAGCGGGGGGCACAGATACGCAGTATTTT. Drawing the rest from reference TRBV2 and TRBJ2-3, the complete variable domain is EPEVTQTPSHQVTQMGQEVILRCVPISNHLYFYWYRQILGQKVEFLVSFYNNEISEKSEIFDDQFSVERPDGSNFTLKIRSTKLEDSAMYFCASSEGVAGGTDTQYFGPGTRLTVL.

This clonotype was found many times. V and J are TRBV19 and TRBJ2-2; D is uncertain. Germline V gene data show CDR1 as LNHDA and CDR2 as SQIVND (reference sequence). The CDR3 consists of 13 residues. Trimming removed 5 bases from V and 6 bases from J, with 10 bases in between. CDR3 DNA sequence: TGTGCCAGTAGTTGGCATAGCTCCGGGGAGCTGTTTTTT. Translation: CASSWHSSGELFF. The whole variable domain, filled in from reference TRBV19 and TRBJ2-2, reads DGGITQSPKYLFRKEGQNVTLSCEQNLNHDAMYWYRQDPGQGLRLIYYSQIVNDFQKGDIAEGYSVSREKKESFPLTVTSAQKNPTAFYLCASSWHSSGELFFGEGSRLTVL.

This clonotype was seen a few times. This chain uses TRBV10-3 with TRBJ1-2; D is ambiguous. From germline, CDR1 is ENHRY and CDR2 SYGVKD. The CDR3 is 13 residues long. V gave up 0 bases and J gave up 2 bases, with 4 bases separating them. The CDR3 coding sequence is TGTGCCATCAGTGAGTCGAAAAACTATGGCTACACCTTC. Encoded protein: CAISESKNYGYTF.

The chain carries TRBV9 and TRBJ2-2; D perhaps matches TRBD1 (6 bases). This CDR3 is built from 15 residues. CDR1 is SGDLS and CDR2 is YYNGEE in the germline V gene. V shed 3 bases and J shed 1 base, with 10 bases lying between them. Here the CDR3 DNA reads TGTGCCAGCAGCGAGGGGACACGGAACACCGGGGAGCTGTTTTTT. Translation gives CASSEGTRNTGELFF.

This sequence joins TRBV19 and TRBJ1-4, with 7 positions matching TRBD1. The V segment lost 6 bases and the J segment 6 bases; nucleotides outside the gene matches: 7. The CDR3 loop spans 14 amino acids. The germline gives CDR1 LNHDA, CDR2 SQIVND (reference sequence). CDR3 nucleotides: TGTGCCAGTAGCTCAACAGGGGTGGATGAAAAACTGTTTTTT. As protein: CASSSTGVDEKLFF. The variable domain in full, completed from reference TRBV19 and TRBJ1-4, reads DGGITQSPKYLFRKEGQNVTLSCEQNLNHDAMYWYRQDPGQGLRLIYYSQIVNDFQKGDIAEGYSVSREKKESFPLTVTSAQKNPTAFYLCASSSTGVDEKLFFGSGTQLSVL.

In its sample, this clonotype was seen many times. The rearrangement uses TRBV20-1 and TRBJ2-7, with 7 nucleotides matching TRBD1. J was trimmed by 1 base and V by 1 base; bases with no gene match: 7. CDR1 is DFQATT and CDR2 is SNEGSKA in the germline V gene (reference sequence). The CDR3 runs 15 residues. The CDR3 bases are TGCAGTGCTAGAGCCACAGGGGTTGATTCCTACGAGCAGTACTTC. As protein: CSARATGVDSYEQYF.

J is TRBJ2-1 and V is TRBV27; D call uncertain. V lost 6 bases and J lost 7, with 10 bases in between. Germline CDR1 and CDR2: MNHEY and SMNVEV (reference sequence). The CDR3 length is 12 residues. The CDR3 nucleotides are TGTGCCAGCAGCACCTTTAATAATGAGCAGTTCTTC. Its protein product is CASSTFNNEQFF.

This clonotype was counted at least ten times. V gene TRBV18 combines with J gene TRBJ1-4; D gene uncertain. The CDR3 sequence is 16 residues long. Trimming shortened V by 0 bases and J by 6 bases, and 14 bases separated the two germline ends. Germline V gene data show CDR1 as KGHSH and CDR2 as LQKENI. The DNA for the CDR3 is TGTGCCAGCTCACCACCGAAGTCAGGTCTTTATGAAAAACTGTTTTTT. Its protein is CASSPPKSGLYEKLFF. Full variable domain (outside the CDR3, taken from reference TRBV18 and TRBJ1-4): NAGVMQNPRHLVRRRGQEARLRCSPMKGHSHVYWYRQLPEEGLKFMVYLQKENIIDESGMPKERFSAEFPKEGPSILRIQQVVRGDSAAYFCASSPPKSGLYEKLFFGSGTQLSVL.

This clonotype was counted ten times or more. The CDR3, as DNA: TGTGCCAGCAGCCAAGTTACTAGCGGGGGGAGGAAGACCCAGTACTTC. As protein: CASSQVTSGGRKTQYF. V is TRBV3-1 and J is TRBJ2-5; 12 bases agree with TRBD2. Germline CDR1 LGHDT, CDR2 YNNKEL (reference sequence). The CDR3 loop spans 16 amino acids. J lost 6 bases, V lost 1 base, and 6 bases had no gene match.

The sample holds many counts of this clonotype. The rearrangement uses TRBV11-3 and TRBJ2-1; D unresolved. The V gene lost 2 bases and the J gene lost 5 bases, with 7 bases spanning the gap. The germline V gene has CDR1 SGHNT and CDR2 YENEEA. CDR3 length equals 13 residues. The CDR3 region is CASSLSRNNEQFF. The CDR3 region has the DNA TGTGCCAGCAGCTTATCTCGGAACAATGAGCAGTTCTTC.

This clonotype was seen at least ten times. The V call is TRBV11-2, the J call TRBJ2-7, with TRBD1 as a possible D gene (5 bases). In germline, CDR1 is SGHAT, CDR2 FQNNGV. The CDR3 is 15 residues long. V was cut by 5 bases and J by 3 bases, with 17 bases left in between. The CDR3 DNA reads TGTGCCAGCAGCGCCGACAGCTATCGATTCTACGAGCAGTACTTC. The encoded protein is CASSADSYRFYEQYF.

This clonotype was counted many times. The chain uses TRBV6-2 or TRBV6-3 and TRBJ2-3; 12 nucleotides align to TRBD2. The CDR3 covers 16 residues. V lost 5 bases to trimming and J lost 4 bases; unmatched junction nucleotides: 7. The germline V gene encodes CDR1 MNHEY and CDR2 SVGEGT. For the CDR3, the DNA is TGTGCCAGCAGTGAAGGGTCTAGCGGGGGGGCAGATACGCAGTATTTT. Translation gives CASSEGSSGGADTQYF.